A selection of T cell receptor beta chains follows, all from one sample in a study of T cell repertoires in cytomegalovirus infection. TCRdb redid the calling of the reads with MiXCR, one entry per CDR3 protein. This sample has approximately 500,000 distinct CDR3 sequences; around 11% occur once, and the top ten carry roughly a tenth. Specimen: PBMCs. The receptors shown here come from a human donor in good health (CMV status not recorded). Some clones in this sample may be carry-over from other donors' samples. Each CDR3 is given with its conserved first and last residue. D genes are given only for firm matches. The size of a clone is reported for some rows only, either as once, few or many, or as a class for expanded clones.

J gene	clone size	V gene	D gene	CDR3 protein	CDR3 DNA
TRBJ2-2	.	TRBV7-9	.	CASSPVPTGEGELFF	TGTGCCAGCAGCCCAGTCCCGACAGGAGAGGGGGAGCTGTTTTTT
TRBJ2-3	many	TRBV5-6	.	CASSLARGSTDTQYF	TGTGCCAGCAGCTTGGCCCGGGGAAGCACAGATACGCAGTATTTT
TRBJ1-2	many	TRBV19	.	CASSNSVNGYTF	TGTGCCAGTAGTAACAGCGTAAATGGCTACACCTTC
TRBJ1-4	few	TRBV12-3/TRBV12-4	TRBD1	CASSYTGGAEKLFF	TGTGCCAGCAGCTATACAGGGGGCGCCGAAAAACTGTTTTTT
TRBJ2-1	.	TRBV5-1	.	CASSETGAYNEQFF	TGCGCCAGCAGCGAAACTGGGGCATACAATGAGCAGTTCTTC
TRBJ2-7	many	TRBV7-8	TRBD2	CASSLGMGEGSSEQYF	TGTGCCAGCAGCTTAGGGATGGGGGAGGGGTCGAGTGAGCAGTACTTC
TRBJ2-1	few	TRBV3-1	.	CASSQDGGTGEQFF	TGTGCCAGCAGCCAAGATGGGGGAACTGGAGAGCAGTTCTTC
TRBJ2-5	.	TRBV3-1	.	CASSQEWGWETQYF	TGTGCCAGCAGCCAAGAGTGGGGCTGGGAGACCCAGTACTTC
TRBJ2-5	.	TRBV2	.	CASSVWHAQETQYF	TGTGCCAGCAGTGTATGGCACGCCCAAGAGACCCAGTACTTC
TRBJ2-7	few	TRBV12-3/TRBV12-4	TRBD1	CASSVGQNSYEQYF	TGTGCCAGCAGTGTGGGACAGAACTCCTACGAGCAGTACTTC
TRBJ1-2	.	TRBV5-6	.	CASTKFGRGSDGYTF	TGTGCCAGCACCAAGTTTGGCAGGGGCTCGGATGGCTACACCTTC
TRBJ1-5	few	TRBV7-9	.	CASSRGEINQPQHF	TGTGCCAGCAGTAGAGGGGAGATCAATCAGCCCCAGCATTTT
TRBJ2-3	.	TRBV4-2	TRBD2	CASSQEASGRRDTQYF	TGTGCCAGCAGCCAAGAGGCTAGCGGGAGAAGAGATACGCAGTATTTT
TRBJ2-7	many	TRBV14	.	CASSRRGGAQDEQYF	TGTGCCAGCAGCCGGAGAGGGGGGGCGCAAGACGAGCAGTACTTC
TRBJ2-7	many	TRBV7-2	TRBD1	CASSPTGQGSREQYF	TGTGCCAGCAGCCCCACGGGACAGGGTTCGCGCGAGCAGTACTTC
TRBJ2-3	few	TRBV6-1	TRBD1	CASRPDSGTAADTQYF	TGTGCCAGCAGACCTGATTCCGGGACAGCTGCAGATACGCAGTATTTT
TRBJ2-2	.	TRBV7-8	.	CASSLAATSGELFF	TGTGCCAGCAGCTTAGCGGCGACTTCCGGGGAGCTGTTTTTT
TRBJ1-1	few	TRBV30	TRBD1	CAWSRTGQTEAFF	TGTGCCTGGAGCCGGACAGGGCAAACTGAAGCTTTCTTT
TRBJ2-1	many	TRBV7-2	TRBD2	CASGIGLANHEQFF	TGTGCCAGCGGTATCGGACTAGCAAATCATGAGCAGTTCTTC
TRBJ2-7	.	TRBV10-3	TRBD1	CAIGTGGHYEQYF	TGTGCCATCGGGACAGGGGGGCACTACGAGCAGTACTTC
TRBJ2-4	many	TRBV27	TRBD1	CASSLAARGQGIQYF	TGTGCCAGCAGTTTAGCAGCGCGGGGACAGGGCATTCAGTACTTC
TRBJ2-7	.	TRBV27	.	CASSLSTGPSHEQYF	TGTGCCAGCAGTTTATCAACAGGGCCAAGCCACGAGCAGTACTTC
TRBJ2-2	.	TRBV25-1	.	CASSGSGNTGELFF	TGTGCCAGCAGCGGTTCAGGAAACACCGGGGAGCTGTTTTTT
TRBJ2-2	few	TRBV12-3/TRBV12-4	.	CASSSGPRELFF	TGTGCCAGCAGTTCGGGCCCGCGGGAGCTGTTTTTT
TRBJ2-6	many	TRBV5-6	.	CASSLAYSGANVLTF	TGTGCCAGCAGCTTGGCATACTCTGGGGCCAACGTCCTGACTTTC
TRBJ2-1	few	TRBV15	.	CATSRDFNEQFF	TGTGCCACCAGCAGAGATTTTAATGAGCAGTTCTTC
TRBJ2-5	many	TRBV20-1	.	CSAREVRVLETQYF	TGCAGTGCTAGAGAGGTCAGGGTACTGGAGACCCAGTACTTC
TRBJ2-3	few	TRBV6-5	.	CASSYTLGPSLADTQYF	TGTGCCAGCAGTTACACCCTAGGACCCTCCCTGGCGGATACGCAGTATTTT
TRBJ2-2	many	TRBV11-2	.	CASSSEGLFF	TGTGCCAGCAGCTCAGAGGGGCTGTTTTTT
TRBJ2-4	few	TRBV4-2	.	CASSLIRGGDGAKNIQYF	TGTGCCAGCAGCCTGATCAGAGGAGGGGACGGGGCCAAAAACATTCAGTACTTC
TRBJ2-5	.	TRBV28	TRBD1	CASSHRGTAAETQYF	TGTGCCAGCAGCCACAGGGGGACAGCAGCAGAGACCCAGTACTTC
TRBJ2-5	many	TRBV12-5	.	CASGSGETQYF	TGTGCTAGTGGTTCGGGGGAGACCCAGTACTTC
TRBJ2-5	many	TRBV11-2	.	CASSYGFMETQYF	TGTGCCAGCAGCTATGGTTTTATGGAGACCCAGTACTTC
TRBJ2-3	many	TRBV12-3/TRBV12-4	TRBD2	CASRGGDAIGDTQYF	TGTGCCAGCAGGGGGGGGGACGCCATCGGAGATACGCAGTATTTT
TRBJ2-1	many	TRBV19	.	CASSYRANEQFF	TGTGCCAGTAGTTACAGGGCCAATGAGCAGTTCTTC
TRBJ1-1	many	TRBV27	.	CASSPTWLNTEAFF	TGTGCCAGCAGTCCTACCTGGCTGAACACTGAAGCTTTCTTT
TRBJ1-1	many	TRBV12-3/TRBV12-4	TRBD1	CASTLPLGRGDTEAFF	TGTGCCAGCACCCTCCCCCTAGGCAGGGGGGACACTGAAGCTTTCTTT
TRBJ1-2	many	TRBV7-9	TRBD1	CASSLGQKYGYTF	TGTGCCAGCAGCCTGGGACAGAAGTATGGCTACACCTTC
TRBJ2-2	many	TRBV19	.	CASSSPWGDGELFF	TGTGCCAGTAGTAGCCCCTGGGGAGACGGGGAGCTGTTTTTT
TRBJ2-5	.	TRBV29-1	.	CSPESLSGAQYF	TGCAGCCCGGAGTCGCTCTCAGGGGCCCAGTACTTC
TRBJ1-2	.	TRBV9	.	CASSEGPLNYGYTF	TGTGCCAGCAGCGAGGGTCCCCTAAACTATGGCTACACCTTC
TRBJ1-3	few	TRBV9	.	CASSAQRAGPDSGNTIYF	TGTGCCAGCAGCGCCCAGAGGGCAGGGCCGGACTCTGGAAACACCATATATTTT
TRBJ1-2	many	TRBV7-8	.	CASSHLGVLGSYGYTF	TGTGCCAGCAGCCACCTTGGGGTGCTCGGTTCCTATGGCTACACCTTC
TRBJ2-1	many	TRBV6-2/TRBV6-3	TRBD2	CASSYAASGSPYNEQFF	TGTGCCAGCAGTTACGCGGCTAGCGGGAGTCCCTACAATGAGCAGTTCTTC
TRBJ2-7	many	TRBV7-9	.	CASSLSGTAGYEQYF	TGTGCCAGCAGCTTGTCCGGGACAGCGGGCTACGAGCAGTACTTC
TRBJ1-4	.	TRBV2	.	CASTGNNEKLFF	TGTGCCAGCACTGGAAACAATGAAAAACTGTTTTTT
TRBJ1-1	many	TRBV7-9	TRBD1	CASSPADRGAMNTEAFF	TGTGCCAGCAGCCCAGCAGACAGGGGAGCCATGAACACTGAAGCTTTCTTT
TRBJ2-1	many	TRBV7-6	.	CASRPYSDPYNEQFF	TGTGCCAGCAGGCCCTACTCAGATCCCTACAATGAGCAGTTCTTC
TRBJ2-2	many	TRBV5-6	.	CASSPEVAANTGELFF	TGTGCCAGCAGCCCTGAGGTAGCGGCGAACACCGGGGAGCTGTTTTTT
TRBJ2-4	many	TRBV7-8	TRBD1	CATQGQGRAKNIQYF	TGTGCAACCCAGGGACAGGGTCGTGCCAAAAACATTCAGTACTTC
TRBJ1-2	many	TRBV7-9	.	CASSLAPRLGDGYTF	TGTGCCAGCAGCTTAGCGCCCCGACTAGGGGATGGCTACACCTTC
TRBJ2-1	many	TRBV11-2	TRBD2	CASSLERGEVINEQFF	TGTGCCAGCAGCTTAGAACGGGGGGAAGTAATCAATGAGCAGTTCTTC
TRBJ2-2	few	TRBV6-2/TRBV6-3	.	CASREDLLNTGELFF	TGTGCCAGCAGGGAGGATCTCCTGAACACCGGGGAGCTGTTTTTT
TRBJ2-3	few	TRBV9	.	CASSVGASFGTDTQYF	TGTGCCAGCAGCGTAGGGGCGTCATTCGGCACAGATACGCAGTATTTT
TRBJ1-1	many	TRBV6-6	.	CASSYASSEAFF	TGTGCCAGCAGCTACGCTAGCTCTGAAGCTTTCTTT
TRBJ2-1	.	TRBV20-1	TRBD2	CSVPGPTSGRVPFYNEQFF	TGCAGTGTCCCCGGACCGACTAGCGGGAGGGTCCCCTTCTACAATGAGCAGTTCTTC
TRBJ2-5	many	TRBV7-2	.	CASSLVVRETQYF	TGTGCCAGCAGCCTAGTAGTCCGAGAGACCCAGTACTTC
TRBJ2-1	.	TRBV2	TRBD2	CASSQTSGRGDNEQFF	TGTGCCAGCAGCCAGACTAGCGGGAGGGGGGACAATGAGCAGTTCTTC
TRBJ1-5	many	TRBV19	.	CASKEPGLSNQPQHF	TGTGCCAGTAAAGAGCCCGGATTAAGCAATCAGCCCCAGCATTTT